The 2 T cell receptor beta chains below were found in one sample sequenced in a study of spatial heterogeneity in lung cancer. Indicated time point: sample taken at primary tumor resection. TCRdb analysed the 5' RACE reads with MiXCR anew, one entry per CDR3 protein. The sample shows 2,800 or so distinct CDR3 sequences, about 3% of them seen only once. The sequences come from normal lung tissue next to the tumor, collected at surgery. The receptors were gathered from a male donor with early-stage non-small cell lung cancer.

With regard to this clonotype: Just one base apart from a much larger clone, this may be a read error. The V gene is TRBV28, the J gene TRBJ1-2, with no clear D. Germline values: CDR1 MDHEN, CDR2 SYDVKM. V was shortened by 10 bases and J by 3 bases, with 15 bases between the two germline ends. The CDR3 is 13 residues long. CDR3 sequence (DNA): TGTGCCAACACCCCAGCAGCTTACTATGGCTACACCTTC. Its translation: CANTPAAYYGYTF.

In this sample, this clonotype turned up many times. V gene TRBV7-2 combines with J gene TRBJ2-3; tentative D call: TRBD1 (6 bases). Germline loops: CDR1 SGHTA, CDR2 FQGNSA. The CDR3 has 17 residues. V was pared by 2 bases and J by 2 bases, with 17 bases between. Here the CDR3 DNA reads TGTGCCAGCAGCTTATTACAGGGCCGGGGTTTCACAGATACGCAGTATTTT. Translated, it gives CASSLLQGRGFTDTQYF.